This T cell receptor (beta chain) is drawn from a study of vaccination effects on CD4 cells after COVID-19. The wider study: Viral peptide pools were used in the ViraFEST assay to expand antigen-specific CD4+ T cells, and sequencing came afterward. Post-vaccine sampling took place a median of 72 days after the second dose. General study points: Vaccine-induced clones in healthy vaccinees cross-reacted with common cold coronaviruses in only 1 of 255 cases.

Culture proceeded for about ten days, and CD4+ T cells were then isolated. Participants received two doses of either the BNT162b2 or mRNA-1273 vaccine. Replacing half the medium with IL-2 medium was done on days 3 and 7. The method was immunoSEQ multiplex PCR; TCRdb's version includes in-frame clones alone and lacks a portion of them. The sample carries about 57,000 clones, about 81% recorded once. The CDR3 runs to 15 residues. Per germline, CDR1 SGHAT and CDR2 FQNNGV. Trimming took 5 bases from V and 5 from J; bases not matched to a gene: 8. A few counts support this clone. Its target is unknown. The chain has TRBV11-2 and TRBJ1-2; TRBD1 matches 10 bases. This sequence originates from a human donor who received a COVID-19 vaccine. The material was CD4+ T cells from PBMCs cultured without peptide, obtained after COVID-19 vaccination. Here the CDR3 DNA reads TGTGCCAGCAGCCAAGACAGGGGGCACATGTATGGCTACACCTTC. Translating gives CASSQDRGHMYGYTF.